This record concerns one T cell receptor beta chain sequence. In this sample, this clonotype turned up many times. Its specific antigen is unknown. Base qualities are not provided; no much larger clone lies one nucleotide away. V is trimmed back by 6 bases and J by 0 bases, and the junction contains 4 bases that no gene match accounts for. The CDR3 covers 14 residues, taking in both the cysteine and the phenylalanine. The sequence is cut down to CDR3 DNA, 42 bases in frame from base 1. Ophthalmopathy patients were characterized by moderately to severely active disease, a Clinical Activity Score of at least 3, a NOSPECS grade of at least 4, and a disease duration under 3 months. Patients with other autoimmune diseases, uncontrolled infections, pregnancy or lactation were excluded from the study. Diagnosis was based on clinical symptoms, serum thyroxine, TRAb, thyroid ultrasound and orbital computed tomography. PBMCs were isolated from more than 8 ml of fresh peripheral blood by Ficoll-Paque density gradient centrifugation. Trizol reagent was used to extract the total RNA, and its quality was then checked on an Agilent 2100 Bioanalyzer.

This specimen comes from a study of Graves' ophthalmopathy and Graves' hyperthyroidism (dated by TCRdb to the late 2010s). Some background on the complete study: Peripheral blood was collected at initial diagnosis, prior to any treatment. To tell Graves' ophthalmopathy apart from Graves' hyperthyroidism, and to predict which patients would progress to ophthalmopathy, the study relied on TCR beta repertoire signatures. In total, some 130 blood samples were TCR-sequenced: under 45 ophthalmopathy, approximately 75 hyperthyroidism and roughly 17 hyperthyroidism-to-ophthalmopathy patients. To explore V-J signatures that separate ophthalmopathy from hyperthyroidism, a discovery set of 95 to 100 patients was enrolled, consisting of 43 with ophthalmopathy and some 56 with stable hyperthyroidism. An independent validation cohort comprised fewer than 20 hyperthyroidism patients and over 15 patients who later progressed from hyperthyroidism to ophthalmopathy. T-cell repertoires of thyroid tissue and blood were compared in a handful of hyperthyroidism patients. Once sampling was done, hyperthyroidism patients were given methimazole at a starting dose of 30 mg daily, while ophthalmopathy patients were given high-dose intravenous methylprednisolone. For training and testing, the 100 or so patients in the discovery cohort were randomly divided in a 7:3 ratio.

What the study reported, not specific to this receptor: In validation, the model predicted ophthalmopathy progression with less than 71% sensitivity and approximately 75% specificity; some 13 predicted patients were CT-confirmed with GO in a median of roughly 6.8 months. Sample size was not predetermined statistically, and investigators were not blinded to group allocation. Ophthalmopathy was separated from stable hyperthyroidism by the 13-signature model with roughly 87% sensitivity and less than 82% specificity in cross-validation and with 80%/75% in the test set. Most expanded thyroid clonotypes with frequency above 0.001 were also detected in blood, suggesting blood repertoires may reflect the thyroid immune response.

For repertoire sequencing, the TCR beta CDR3 regions were amplified from RNA transcripts. The first round was an RT-PCR using HTBI primers with the Qiagen OneStep RT-PCR kit, and this first round was followed by a second-round multiplex PCR, then size selection and purification. The libraries underwent paired-end sequencing with 100 bp reads on an Illumina HiSeq2000. As for the authors' bioinformatics: SOAPnuke was used to process the reads, throwing out any read that had adapters, had uncalled bases, had a mean Phred below 15, or lacked an exact constant-primer or identifier match. COPE v1.2.5 was used to merge the high-quality paired reads. Unique nucleotide sequences were defined as clonotypes and aligned to IMGT TRB V, D and J references using MiTCR v1.1. Analysis was restricted to V-J combinations with a frequency above 0.0001, which covered roughly 99% of repertoires. For each V-J combination, a TCR clonal expansion and chaos score was defined as F50 clonal expansion divided by the chaos observed in the TCRdist matrix. Welch's t-statistics and random forest were used to narrow the features down to about a dozen V-J combinations, which were then fed into a naive Bayes classifier. The Morisita-Horn index was used to measure how similar the thyroid and blood repertoires were. The public reads were quality trimmed at Q25 with fastp and then assembled into clones with MiXCR by TCRdb, keeping productive beta chains. Each CDR3 protein appears once, grouped with its most common genes and DNA. The authors' filters were not applied to this entry. This sample lists 350,000 to 400,000 distinct CDR3 sequences; about 18% were detected once. The ten biggest clones cover approximately 1.4% of the sample.

The TCR comes from a woman between 18 and 30 years old with Graves' ophthalmopathy. Donor details come from another sample of the same person, matched by shared clones. Rearrangement joined TRBV12-3 or TRBV12-4 to TRBJ2-7, with 8 bases in between that match TRBD1. Sequencing used peripheral blood. The CDR3 amino acid sequence is: CASRGGQDSYEQYF. The DNA sequence is TGTGCCAGCAGGGGGGGACAGGACTCCTACGAGCAGTACTTC.